The clone carrying this TCR beta chain was found many times. The source of the sample is a study of T-cell memory formation after mild COVID-19. Germline V gene data show CDR1 as MGHDK and CDR2 as SYGVNS. V lost 9 bases to trimming and J lost 6 bases; unmatched junction nucleotides: 10. The CDR3 is made up of 14 amino acids. Each CDR3 protein is one row after TCRdb ran MiXCR on the 5' RACE reads. The repertoire holds tens of thousands of distinct CDR3 sequences, with about 6.7% as singletons. The sample taken for sequencing was PBMCs or a T cell subset sorted from them (not recorded which). The chain combines TRBV25-1 with TRBJ2-1; 8 bases are a match to TRBD1. The source is an adult who had mild COVID-19 (a few samples of this study predate the infection). Cell type and time point are not known. CDR3 coding DNA: TGTGCCAGAAAGGACAGGGCGGTTGGCAATGAGCAGTTCTTC. It codes for CARKDRAVGNEQFF.